One sample yielded the 15 T cell receptor beta chains listed below, sequenced in a study of blood T cell repertoires in COVID-19. Assay: immunoSEQ multiplex PCR; the TCRdb copy retains only in-frame clones and omits some. The sample has more than 85,000 clones, roughly 88% seen once. Sequencing input: peripheral blood. These receptors were obtained from a human donor in a cohort sampled during active COVID-19.

As for this clone: The same CDR3 also results from other DNA sequences found in this sample. V and J are TRBV6-5 and TRBJ1-1, with D unclear. Per the germline V gene, CDR1 is MNHEY and CDR2 is SVGAGI. Between the trimmed V and J ends, which lost 2 bases and 2 bases, there was a span of 9 bases. The CDR3 is 14 amino acids. The DNA for the CDR3 is TGTGCCAGCAGTTACAGCCGCACTAACACTGAAGCTTTCTTT. The encoded protein is CASSYSRTNTEAFF.

This clone has just one count. This chain uses TRBV7-6 with TRBJ2-7; 11 bases map to TRBD2. The CDR3 spans 16 residues. Germline CDR1 reads SGHVS; CDR2 reads FNYEAQ. V lost 5 bases, J lost 1 base, and 7 bases stayed unmatched. The CDR3: CASSQLAGDFSYEQYF. For the CDR3, the DNA is TGTGCCAGCAGCCAACTAGCGGGGGACTTTTCCTACGAGCAGTACTTC.

Written as DNA, the CDR3 is TGTGCCAGCAGTTACCCCGACAGGGGGCCCCTCCACTTT. Translated: CASSYPDRGPLHF. The V gene is TRBV6-2 or TRBV6-3, the J gene TRBJ1-6; 9 bases align to TRBD1. V shed 2 bases, J shed 13 bases, and the junction held 3 bases outside the gene matches. Germline lookup yields CDR1 MNHEY and CDR2 SVGEGT. The CDR3 spans 13 residues.

The CDR3 loop reads CASSYGTGVGTDTQYF. CDR3 nucleotide sequence: TGTGCCAGCAGTTACGGGACAGGGGTTGGCACAGATACGCAGTATTTT. The chain employs TRBV6-6 and TRBJ2-3; 10 bases agree with TRBD1. The CDR3 is 16 amino acids. V gave up 2 bases and J gave up 1 base; unmatched junction bases: 3. Germline V gene lookup returns CDR1 MNHNY and CDR2 SVGAGI (reference sequence).

This chain connects TRBV5-6 to TRBJ1-5, with 8 bases that match TRBD1. Germline V gene sequence: CDR1 SGHDT, CDR2 YYEEEE. The CDR3 is made up of 15 amino acids. The J segment lost 4 bases and the V segment lost 4 bases, leaving 7 bases of the junction unmatched. The CDR3 sequence is CASSAGTGDNQPQHF. The DNA of the CDR3 is TGTGCCAGCAGCGCCGGGACAGGTGATAATCAGCCCCAGCATTTT.

V and J are TRBV19 and TRBJ2-7, with a weak D call TRBD1 (5 bases). Trimming cost V 1 base and J 3 bases, with 13 bases left between them. The CDR3 has 15 residues. CDR1 is LNHDA, CDR2 SQIVND, per germline (reference sequence). The chain's CDR3 is CASSIGAQGVYEQYF. The CDR3 coding sequence is TGTGCCAGTAGTATAGGAGCCCAAGGGGTCTACGAGCAGTACTTC.

In nucleotides, the CDR3 is TGTGCCGGCTACGGGACTAGCGGGAGTCCCTATGCCTCTACGCAGTATTTT. Amino acids: CAGYGTSGSPYASTQYF. This chain joins TRBV21-1 and TRBJ2-3; the table gives TRBD2 as D, unverified against the DNA. TRBV21-1 is noted as a pseudogene. This CDR3 comprises 17 residues.

The chain is built from TRBV5-4 and TRBJ1-2; 7 bases are shared with TRBD1. The V gene end was trimmed by 4 bases and the J gene end by 4 bases; junction bases not matched to a gene: 13. Germline lookup yields CDR1 SGHNT and CDR2 YYREEE (reference sequence). The CDR3 totals 16 residues. The CDR3 region is CASSPFRDRNSYGYTF. The CDR3 nucleotides are TGTGCCAGCAGCCCGTTCCGGGACAGAAATTCCTATGGCTACACCTTC.

The chain uses TRBV4-3 and TRBJ1-5; no reliable D call. Trimming left V 0 bases short and J 7 bases short, with 13 bases between. The CDR3 consists of 15 residues. The V gene's germline CDR1 is LGHNA and CDR2 YSLEER. In DNA, the CDR3 is TGCGCCAGCAGCCAAGACTTACAGTTAGAACAGCCCCAGCATTTT. Protein: CASSQDLQLEQPQHF.

This rearrangement joins TRBV7-9 to TRBJ2-3; D call uncertain. The CDR3 has 13 residues. V was clipped by 5 bases and J by 6 bases, with 12 bases between them. CDR1 is SEHNR and CDR2 is FQNEAQ in the germline V gene (reference sequence). The CDR3 coding sequence is TGTGCCAGCAGCCCCCGACCCGGGGATACGCAGTATTTT. This gives the protein CASSPRPGDTQYF.

J is TRBJ2-1 and V is TRBV5-1; 9 nucleotides align to TRBD1. The CDR3 is 14 amino acids. The J segment lost 2 bases and the V segment lost 7 bases, leaving 4 bases of the junction unmatched. CDR1 is SGHRS, CDR2 YFSETQ, per germline. The CDR3 sequence is CASGDRAPYNEQFF. The CDR3 DNA is TGCGCCAGCGGGGACAGGGCCCCCTACAATGAGCAGTTCTTC.

In its sample, this clone was seen a few times. J is TRBJ2-7 and V is TRBV4-1; 14 nucleotides align to TRBD2. This CDR3 region has 16 residues. Germline-derived CDR1 and CDR2 are MGHRA and YSYEKL. Losses at the gene ends were 3 bases for V and 1 base for J; bases not matched to a gene: 2. In DNA form, the CDR3 reads TGCGCCAGCAGCCAGACTAGCGGGGGGGCGTCCTACGAGCAGTACTTC. It is translated as CASSQTSGGASYEQYF.

The V and J genes are TRBV5-8 and TRBJ2-2, with D perhaps matching TRBD1 (5 bases). This CDR3 contains 17 residues. Per germline, CDR1 SGHTS and CDR2 YDEGEE. The V gene lost 0 bases and the J gene lost 2 bases, with 14 bases spanning the gap. Here the CDR3 reads CASSLGVLQDNTGELFF. As DNA, the CDR3 is TGTGCCAGCAGCTTGGGTGTCTTACAGGACAACACCGGGGAGCTGTTTTTT. The full variable domain, in which reference TRBV5-8 and TRBJ2-2 provide the parts outside the CDR3, is EAGVTQSPTHLIKTRGQQATLRCSPISGHTSVYWYQQALGLGLQFLLWYDEGEERNRGNFPPRFSGRQFPNYSSELNVNALELEDSALYLCASSLGVLQDNTGELFFGEGSRLTVL.

For the CDR3, the DNA is TGTGCCAGTAGTCAAAGTGGGGCTTTACCCGAGCAGTACTTC. Translating it yields CASSQSGALPEQYF. J is TRBJ2-7 and V is TRBV19; tentative D call: TRBD1 (5 bases). Deletions cut 5 bases from V and 6 bases from J, with 17 bases between. The CDR3 consists of 14 residues. Germline lookup yields CDR1 LNHDA and CDR2 SQIVND (reference sequence).

The DNA of the CDR3 is TGTGCCAGCAGTTTAGCCCTAGCAGGGGGCAATGAAAAACTGTTTTTT. It codes for CASSLALAGGNEKLFF. The rearrangement links TRBV28 to TRBJ1-4, with 8 bases fitting TRBD1. With 2 bases clipped from V and 5 bases from J, the junction kept 7 bases outside the gene matches. CDR1 and CDR2 from the germline V gene are MDHEN and SYDVKM. This CDR3 has 16 residues.